A single sample is the source of the 2 T cell receptor beta chains below, sequenced in a study of T cell clonality in common variable immunodeficiency. Study-level results: Common variable immunodeficiency TCR beta sequences reportedly had fewer deletions and N-nucleotide insertions.

These receptors are not linked to any known antigen. The assay was immunoSEQ multiplex PCR, and TCRdb's table has in-frame clones only and misses some. The sample shows around 30,000 clones, no singletons; the ten largest hold 28%. The material sequenced was peripheral blood mononuclear cells. The receptors stem from a human donor with common variable immunodeficiency.

In regard to this clone: The CDR3 goes on 3 residues after the read ends, and that part is filled in from the germline J gene. J is TRBJ2-3 and V is TRBV6-2 or TRBV6-3; D may be TRBD2 (5 bases). The length of the CDR3 is 16 residues. Germline lookup yields CDR1 MNHEY and CDR2 SVGEGT. Trimming cost V 4 bases and J 3 bases, with 17 bases left between them. CDR3 region: CASSWRAEVITDTQYF. The sequenced part of the CDR3 DNA is TGTGCCAGCAGTTGGCGGGCGGAGGTGATTACAGATACG.

The table lists this clone with a few counts. From the germline J gene comes the end of the CDR3, since the read stops 3 residues before it. The chain has TRBV18 and TRBJ1-6; the match to TRBD1 covers 7 bases. V shed 3 bases and J 2 bases; nucleotides not matched to a gene: 13. Germline CDR1 is KGHSH and CDR2 is LQKENI. The CDR3 runs to 19 residues. Incomplete CDR3 DNA: TGTGCCAGCTCACCCGATCCTACACAAGGGACAGCCTATAATTCACCC. It specifies CASSPDPTQGTAYNSP. The complete CDR3 sequence is CASSPDPTQGTAYNSPLHF.